This is a list of T cell receptor beta chains from one sample in a study of CD8+ T cells in alopecia areata. The method was immunoSEQ multiplex PCR; TCRdb's version includes in-frame clones alone and lacks a portion of them. The profile covers around 97,000 clones, with 65% to 90% appearing a single time and 11% taken by the ten largest. Sequencing used CD8+ T cells sorted from blood, obtained at approximately week 30, from a patient treated with tofacitinib. These receptors were taken from a human donor with alopecia areata. CDR3s include the opening cysteine and the closing phenylalanine or tryptophan.

v_gene	j_gene	CDR3aa
TRBV7-9	TRBJ2-7	CASRFGGSYEQYF
TRBV7-8	TRBJ2-1	CASSLFSSNEQFF
TRBV9	TRBJ2-7	CASSLDGTSGTYEQYF
TRBV25-1	TRBJ1-5	CASSATWGNQPQHF
TRBV12-5	TRBJ2-5	CASGLLAGGRETQYF
TRBV6-6	TRBJ2-7	CASSGDSKAYEQYF
TRBV19	TRBJ2-1	CASSKRPVGSYNEQFF
TRBV2	TRBJ2-2	CASSNRVEELFF
TRBV29-1	TRBJ1-1	CSVYGLNTEAFF
TRBV5-4	TRBJ2-7	CASSRDRGLNGPLEQYF
TRBV30	TRBJ2-7	CAWSIGVEQYF
TRBV10-2	TRBJ1-2	CARMGHYYGYTF
TRBV27	TRBJ2-7	CASSADRDYEQYF
TRBV4-1	TRBJ2-6	CASSLPGANVLTF
TRBV29-1	-	CSVEDFGQGSTEQYF